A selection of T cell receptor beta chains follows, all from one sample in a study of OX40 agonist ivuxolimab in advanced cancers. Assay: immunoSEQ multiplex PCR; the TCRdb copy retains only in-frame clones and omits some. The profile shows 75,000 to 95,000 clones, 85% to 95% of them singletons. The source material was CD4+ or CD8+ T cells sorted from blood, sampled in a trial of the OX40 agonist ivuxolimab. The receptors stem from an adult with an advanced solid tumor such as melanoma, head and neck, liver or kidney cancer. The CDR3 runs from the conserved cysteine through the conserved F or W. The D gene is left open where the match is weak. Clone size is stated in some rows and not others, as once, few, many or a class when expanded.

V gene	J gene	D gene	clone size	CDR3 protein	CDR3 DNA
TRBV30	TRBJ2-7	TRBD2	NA	CAWRAGTSGGRSYEQYF	TGTGCCTGGAGGGCCGGGACTAGCGGGGGTCGGTCCTACGAGCAGTACTTC
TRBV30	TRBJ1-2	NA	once	CAWSVLGLNYGYTF	TGTGCCTGGAGTGTTCTCGGGCTAAACTATGGCTACACCTTC
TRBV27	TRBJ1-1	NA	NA	CASRSDYRVYTEAFF	TGTGCCAGCAGGAGCGATTACAGGGTCTACACTGAAGCTTTCTTT
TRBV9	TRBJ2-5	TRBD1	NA	CASSPSRQGVETQYF	TGTGCCAGCAGCCCGAGCAGACAGGGGGTGGAGACCCAGTACTTC
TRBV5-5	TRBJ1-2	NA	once	CASSLALAGYFYGYTF	TGTGCCAGCAGCTTGGCCCTGGCAGGATACTTCTATGGCTACACCTTC
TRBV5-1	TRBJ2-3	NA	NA	CASSPHQGLIPDTQYF	TGCGCCAGCAGCCCCCATCAGGGTCTTATTCCAGATACGCAGTATTTT
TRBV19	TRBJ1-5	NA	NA	CASSISGPQEGSNQPQHF	TGTGCCAGTAGTATATCGGGCCCCCAGGAGGGGAGCAATCAGCCCCAGCATTTT
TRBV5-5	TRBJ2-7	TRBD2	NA	CAVGPGLALEQYF	TGTGCCGTCGGTCCGGGACTAGCGCTCGAGCAGTACTTC
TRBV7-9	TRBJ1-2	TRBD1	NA	CASSSTGVPHYGYTF	TGTGCCAGCAGCTCTACAGGGGTCCCCCACTATGGCTACACCTTC
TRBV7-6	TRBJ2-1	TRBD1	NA	CASSLVGGQDSYNEQFF	TGTGCCAGCAGCTTAGTAGGGGGCCAAGACTCCTACAATGAGCAGTTCTTC
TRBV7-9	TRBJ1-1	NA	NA	CASSQPRGAGNTEAFF	TGTGCCAGCAGCCAACCACGGGGGGCGGGGAACACTGAAGCTTTCTTT
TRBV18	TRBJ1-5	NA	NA	CASSPVRHQPQHF	TGTGCCAGCTCCCCCGTACGTCATCAGCCCCAGCATTTT
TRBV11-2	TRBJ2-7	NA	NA	CASSLGLGSNEQYF	TGTGCCAGCAGCTTAGGGTTAGGGTCCAACGAGCAGTACTTC
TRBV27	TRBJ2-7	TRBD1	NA	CASSLSDGDRVPYEQYF	TGTGCCAGCAGTTTATCGGACGGAGACAGGGTACCCTACGAGCAGTACTTC
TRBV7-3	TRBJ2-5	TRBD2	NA	CASSEGLAGREQYF	TGTGCCAGCAGCGAGGGACTAGCGGGGAGGGAGCAGTACTTC
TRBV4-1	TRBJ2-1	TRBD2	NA	CASSLAGTSRYEQFF	TGCGCCAGCAGCCTAGCTGGGACTAGTCGCTATGAGCAGTTCTTC
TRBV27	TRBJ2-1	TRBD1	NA	CASSLPSTGYNEQFF	TGTGCCAGCAGTTTACCGTCGACAGGGTACAATGAGCAGTTCTTC
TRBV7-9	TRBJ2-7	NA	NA	CASSLMSYEQYF	TGTGCCAGCAGCTTAATGAGTTACGAGCAGTACTTC
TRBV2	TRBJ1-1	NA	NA	CASSSGPGTEAFF	TGTGCCAGCAGTTCAGGACCGGGGACTGAAGCTTTCTTT
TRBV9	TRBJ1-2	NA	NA	CASSVGGAGYGYTF	TGTGCCAGCAGCGTTGGGGGCGCAGGCTATGGCTACACCTTC
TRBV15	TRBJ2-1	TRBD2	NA	CATSSPLSGSSYNEQFF	TGTGCCACCAGCAGTCCCCTAAGCGGGAGCTCCTACAATGAGCAGTTCTTC
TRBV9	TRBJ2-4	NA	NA	CASSTPKAGPNIQYF	TGTGCCAGCAGCACGCCAAAGGCGGGGCCAAACATTCAGTACTTC
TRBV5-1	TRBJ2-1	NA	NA	CASSINPYNEQFF	TGCGCCAGCAGCATAAACCCCTACAATGAGCAGTTCTTC
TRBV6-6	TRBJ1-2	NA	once	CASSYSRGPGDYGYTF	TGTGCCAGCAGTTACTCGAGGGGCCCAGGGGACTATGGCTACACCTTC
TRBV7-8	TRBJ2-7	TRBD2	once	CASSLTGLDYEQYF	TGTGCCAGCAGCTTAACGGGACTAGACTACGAGCAGTACTTC
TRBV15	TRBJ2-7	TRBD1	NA	CATSPDRDDEQYF	TGTGCCACCAGCCCAGACAGGGACGACGAGCAGTACTTC
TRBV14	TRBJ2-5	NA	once	CASSLGRGLETQYF	TGTGCCAGCAGCCTTGGCCGGGGCTTGGAGACCCAGTACTTC
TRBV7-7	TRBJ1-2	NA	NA	CASSLVGDTVGGYTF	TGTGCTAGCAGCTTAGTTGGGGACACAGTTGGAGGCTACACCTTC
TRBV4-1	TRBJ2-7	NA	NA	CASSHRLGTYEQYF	TGCGCCAGCAGCCATAGATTAGGCACCTACGAGCAGTACTTC
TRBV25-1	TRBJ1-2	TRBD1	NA	CASSDSDRGVYGYTF	TGTGCCAGCAGTGATTCAGACAGGGGGGTCTATGGCTACACCTTC
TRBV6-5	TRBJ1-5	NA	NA	CASSYSVGGVGGVNF	TGTGCCAGCAGTTACTCGGTCGGGGGCGTGGGAGGCGTGAATTTT
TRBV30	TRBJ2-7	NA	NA	CAWSVGHTYEQYF	TGTGCCTGGAGTGTAGGACATACCTACGAGCAGTACTTC
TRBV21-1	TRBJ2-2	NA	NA	CASSEYPWGGREDTGELFF	TGTGCCAGCAGCGAATACCCATGGGGAGGACGGGAGGACACCGGGGAGCTGTTTTTT
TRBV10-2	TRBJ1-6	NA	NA	CASSPWKGESPLHF	TGCGCCAGCAGTCCTTGGAAGGGAGAGTCACCCCTCCACTTT
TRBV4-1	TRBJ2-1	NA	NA	CASSQERGTFYNEQFF	TGCGCCAGCAGCCAAGAAAGGGGGACATTTTACAATGAGCAGTTCTTC
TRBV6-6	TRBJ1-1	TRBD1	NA	CASSFTGGPEAFF	TGTGCCAGCAGCTTCACAGGGGGGCCTGAAGCTTTCTTT
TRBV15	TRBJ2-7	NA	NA	CATSIPGTSYEQYF	TGTGCCACCAGCATACCCGGAACTAGTTACGAGCAGTACTTC
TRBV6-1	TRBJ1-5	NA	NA	CASSEPTEEYQPQHF	TGTGCCAGCAGTGAACCGACGGAGGAGTATCAGCCCCAGCATTTT
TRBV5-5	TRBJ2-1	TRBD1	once	CASSLVGWTGKYNEQFF	TGTGCCAGCAGCTTGGTAGGTTGGACAGGCAAGTACAATGAGCAGTTCTTC
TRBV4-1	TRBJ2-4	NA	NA	CASSQTSEGMGNIQYF	TGCGCCAGCAGCCAGACGAGTGAGGGAATGGGAAACATTCAGTACTTC
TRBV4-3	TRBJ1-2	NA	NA	CASSQDGGIDYGYTF	TGCGCCAGCAGCCAAGATGGGGGAATCGACTATGGCTACACCTTC
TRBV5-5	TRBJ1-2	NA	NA	CASSLAIGLDNYGYTF	TGTGCCAGCAGCTTGGCTATCGGATTAGACAACTATGGCTACACCTTC
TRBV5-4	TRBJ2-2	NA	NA	CASSFSDTGELFF	TGTGCCAGCAGCTTCTCCGATACCGGGGAGCTGTTTTTT
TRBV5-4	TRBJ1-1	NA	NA	CASSLQEDTEAFF	TGTGCCAGCAGCCTACAGGAAGACACTGAAGCTTTCTTT
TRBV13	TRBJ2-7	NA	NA	CASSPGTNRYEQYF	TGTGCCAGCAGCCCTGGGACCAACCGCTACGAGCAGTACTTC
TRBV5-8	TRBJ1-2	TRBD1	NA	CASSARGLNYGYTF	TGTGCCAGCAGCGCCAGGGGGCTGAACTATGGCTACACCTTC